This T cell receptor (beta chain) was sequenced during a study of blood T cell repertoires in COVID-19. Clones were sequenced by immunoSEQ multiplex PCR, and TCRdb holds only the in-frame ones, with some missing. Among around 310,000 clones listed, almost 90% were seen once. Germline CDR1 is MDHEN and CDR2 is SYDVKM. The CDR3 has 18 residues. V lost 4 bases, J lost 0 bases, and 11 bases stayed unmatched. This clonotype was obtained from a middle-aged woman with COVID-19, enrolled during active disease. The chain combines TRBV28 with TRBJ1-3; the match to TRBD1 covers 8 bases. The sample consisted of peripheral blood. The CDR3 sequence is CASSSFGRGLSSGNTIYF. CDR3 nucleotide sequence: TGTGCCAGCAGTTCGTTTGGCAGGGGGCTTAGCTCTGGAAACACCATATATTTT.